This T cell receptor beta chain was retrieved from a study of T cells in Graves' hyperthyroidism and ophthalmopathy. The CDR3 spans 12 residues. Germline CDR1 reads SGHNT; CDR2 reads YYREEE (reference sequence). The V end lost 5 bases, the J end lost 6 bases, and 12 bases lay between the germline ends. This clonotype was seen many times. Disease duration under 2 months; hyperthyroidism patients were aged 18 to 65. Clinical symptoms, serum thyroxine, TRAb, thyroid ultrasound and orbital computed tomography established diagnosis. Regions amplified from RNA transcripts were the TCR beta CDR3 regions. First-round RT-PCR targeting the TCR CDR3 was performed with the HTBI primer set. TCRdb processed the multiplex PCR reads anew with MiXCR; each CDR3 protein has one entry. The sample lists 550,000 to 800,000 distinct CDR3 sequences, 15% to 20% seen once, with less than 20% in the top ten.

This clonotype was obtained from a man aged 50 or older with Graves' hyperthyroidism. Sequencing input: blood. The chain recombines TRBV5-4 with TRBJ2-7; D unclear. CDR3 sequence reads: CASRTYLGEQYF. DNA for the CDR3: TGTGCCAGCAGGACCTATTTGGGCGAGCAGTACTTC.